The 22 T cell receptor beta chains below were found in one sample sequenced in a study of T cell responses to AZD1222 COVID-19 vaccine. Assay used: immunoSEQ multiplex PCR; TCRdb lists only in-frame clones, some missing. This sample has about 97,000 clones, with 87% found just once. Sequenced here: peripheral blood, sampled 28 days after the second AZD1222 dose. The source of these receptors is an adult who received the AZD1222 COVID-19 vaccine.

The chain couples TRBV19 to TRBJ1-6; D gene ambiguous. V lost 5 bases to trimming and J lost 8 bases, with 16 bases between them. From germline, CDR1 is LNHDA and CDR2 SQIVND (reference sequence). There are 15 residues in the CDR3. CDR3 sequence: CASSLEGPVDSPLHF. CDR3 DNA sequence: TGTGCCAGTAGTCTCGAAGGTCCGGTCGATTCACCCCTCCACTTT.

The V call is TRBV6-5, the J call TRBJ1-6; 8 nucleotides match TRBD1. In germline, CDR1 is MNHEY, CDR2 SVGAGI. The CDR3 loop spans 13 amino acids. V trimming: 11 bases; J trimming: 10 bases; junction bases outside the gene matches: 10. CDR3 amino acids: CAAEGQGQSPLHF. The CDR3 coding sequence is TGTGCCGCCGAAGGACAGGGACAATCACCCCTCCACTTT.

This rearrangement joins TRBV27 to TRBJ1-4; maybe TRBD1 (6 bases). This CDR3 spans 15 amino acids. Trimming pared 2 bases from V and 2 bases from J, leaving 9 bases between. Germline CDR1 is MNHEY and CDR2 is SMNVEV (reference sequence). The CDR3 sequence is CASSLNRETNEKLFF. CDR3 DNA: TGTGCCAGCAGTTTAAACAGGGAGACTAATGAAAAACTGTTTTTT.

The rearrangement links TRBV7-9 to TRBJ1-5, with D possibly TRBD1 on 6 matching bases. V was shortened by 5 bases and J by 7 bases, with 21 bases between the two germline ends. This CDR3 is built from 16 residues. The germline CDR1 and CDR2 sequences are SEHNR and FQNEAQ (reference sequence). CDR3 DNA sequence: TGTGCCAGCAGCCAATCCGGGGCGAGAGGGGGGCAGCCCCAGCATTTT. As protein: CASSQSGARGGQPQHF.

The chain carries TRBV19 and TRBJ1-5; perhaps TRBD1 as D (5 bases). The CDR3 spans 15 residues. The ends were cut back, 3 bases at V and 2 bases at J, with 11 bases in the middle. Germline CDR1 LNHDA, CDR2 SQIVND (reference sequence). The CDR3 DNA reads as TGTGCCAGTAGTATTCCGGGGCTCGGCAATCAGCCCCAGCATTTT. Translation gives CASSIPGLGNQPQHF.

As regards this clone: A junction boundary mismatches the germline segment, possibly from a read error. The chain employs TRBV18 and TRBJ2-1; D gene unclear. This CDR3 is 15 amino acids long. Germline V gives CDR1 KGHSH, CDR2 LQKENI. The CDR3 DNA is TGTGCCAGCTCACCAGGAGTGGAACCCTACAGTGAGCAGTTCTTC. This sequence encodes CASSPGVEPYSEQFF.

This chain connects TRBV7-2 to TRBJ1-1; tentatively, D is TRBD1 (5 bases). This CDR3 is 13 amino acids long. Germline loops: CDR1 SGHTA, CDR2 FQGNSA. V gave up 4 bases and J gave up 3 bases, with 9 bases separating them. CDR3 sequence (DNA): TGTGCCAGCAGCTCAGGGACCTACACTGAAGCTTTCTTT. Encoded protein: CASSSGTYTEAFF.

CDR3 nucleotides: TGTGCCACCAGCAGAGCCCCACGAGGGACCGTCTCCTACGAGCAGTACTTC. As protein: CATSRAPRGTVSYEQYF. The chain carries TRBV15 and TRBJ2-7; either TRBD1 or TRBD2 may supply D (5 bases each). Trimming shortened V by 1 base and J by 0 bases, and 16 bases separated the two germline ends. CDR1 and CDR2 from the germline V gene are LNHNV and YYDKDF (reference sequence). CDR3 length: 17 residues.

V and J are TRBV7-2 and TRBJ1-1; 12 bases align to TRBD1. V gave up 4 bases and J gave up 9 bases; unmatched junction bases: 6. Germline V gene data show CDR1 as SGHTA and CDR2 as FQGNSA. This CDR3 comprises 14 residues. This CDR3 reads CASSSGTGGTKAFF. The CDR3 DNA sequence: TGTGCCAGCAGCTCAGGGACAGGGGGCACCAAAGCTTTCTTT.

CDR3 in amino acids: CASSSGTVNEQFF. The CDR3 DNA reads TGTGCCAGCAGCTCGGGGACAGTTAATGAGCAGTTCTTC. V usage is TRBV7-3 and J usage is TRBJ2-1, with TRBD1 matching 7 bases. Germline trimming cut 4 bases from V and 7 bases from J; bases unmatched to any gene: 4. CDR1 is SGHTA, CDR2 FQGTGA, per germline. The CDR3 is 13 residues long.

The J gene is TRBJ1-1, the V gene TRBV5-1; weak D call: TRBD1 (6 bases). CDR1 is SGHRS, CDR2 YFSETQ, per germline. The CDR3 is made up of 13 amino acids. With 4 bases removed from V and 3 bases from J, the gap between germline ends came to 10 bases. The CDR3 DNA reads as TGCGCCAGCAGCAGTACAGGGTACACTGAAGCTTTCTTT. Its translation is CASSSTGYTEAFF.

The V and J genes are TRBV27 and TRBJ2-1; possibly TRBD2 for D (5 bases). Germline V gene lookup returns CDR1 MNHEY and CDR2 SMNVEV (reference sequence). V was clipped by 3 bases and J by 10 bases, with 7 bases between them. This CDR3 contains 11 residues. This CDR3 reads CASSFTGEQFF. DNA of the CDR3: TGTGCCAGCAGTTTTACGGGGGAGCAGTTCTTC.

The V call is TRBV7-9, the J call TRBJ1-5; D possibly corresponds to TRBD1 (5 bases). CDR1 is SEHNR and CDR2 is FQNEAQ in the germline V gene (reference sequence). The CDR3 has 13 residues. V lost 6 bases and J 4 bases, leaving 10 bases between the germline ends. CDR3 bases: TGTGCCAGCAGAGGGGAGGGAAATCAGCCCCAGCATTTT. Encoded protein: CASRGEGNQPQHF. Full variable domain (missing parts from reference TRBV7-9 and TRBJ1-5): DTGVSQNPRHKITKRGQNVTFRCDPISEHNRLYWYRQTLGQGPEFLTYFQNEAQLEKSRLLSDRFSAERPKGSFSTLEIQRTEQGDSAMYLCASRGEGNQPQHFGDGTRLSIL.

This chain joins TRBV15 and TRBJ2-5, with D tentatively TRBD2 (5 bases). Germline lookup yields CDR1 LNHNV and CDR2 YYDKDF (reference sequence). V was clipped by 4 bases and J by 1 base, with 10 bases between them. The CDR3 covers 14 residues. The DNA for the CDR3 is TGTGCCACCAGCACCATTCGGGGCCAAGAGACCCAGTACTTC. This encodes CATSTIRGQETQYF.

The rearrangement joins TRBV2 to TRBJ1-1, with TRBD1 matching over 7 bases. After removal of 4 bases from V and 5 bases from J, the junction contained 7 bases not matched to a gene. Looked up from germline, CDR1 is SNHLY and CDR2 is FYNNEI. The CDR3 loop spans 14 amino acids. The DNA of the CDR3 is TGTGCCAGCAGTGTTCCCATGACAGGGACTGAAGCTTTCTTT. It is translated as CASSVPMTGTEAFF.

This chain connects TRBV27 to TRBJ2-3; 8 bases match TRBD1. Germline CDR1 is MNHEY and CDR2 is SMNVEV (reference sequence). The V segment lost 3 bases and the J segment 0 bases; nucleotides outside the gene matches: 5. This CDR3 comprises 16 residues. The DNA of the CDR3 is TGTGCCAGCAGTTTCCACAGGGGGACTAGCACAGATACGCAGTATTTT. Translating gives CASSFHRGTSTDTQYF.

This sequence joins TRBV5-4 and TRBJ2-1; 10 bases match TRBD2. Trimming at V came to 3 bases and at J to 9 bases, leaving 9 bases not matched to a gene. Germline lookup yields CDR1 SGHNT and CDR2 YYREEE (reference sequence). This CDR3 comprises 15 residues. This chain's CDR3 is CASSSPGTSVPEQFF. CDR3 bases: TGTGCCAGCAGCTCCCCCGGGACTAGCGTGCCTGAGCAGTTCTTC. The full variable domain, its missing parts supplied by reference TRBV5-4 and TRBJ2-1, is ETGVTQSPTHLIKTRGQQVTLRCSSQSGHNTVSWYQQALGQGPQFIFQYYREEENGRGNFPPRFSGLQFPNYSSELNVNALELDDSALYLCASSSPGTSVPEQFFGPGTRLTVL.

This clone appeared once. The rearrangement links TRBV7-3 to TRBJ2-2; D not certain. CDR1 and CDR2 from the germline V gene are SGHTA and FQGTGA. CDR3 length: 15 residues. The V gene lost 2 bases and the J gene lost 1 base, with 8 bases spanning the gap. CDR3 nucleotide sequence: TGTGCCAGCAGCTTAGACGCCCTGAACACCGGGGAGCTGTTTTTT. It encodes CASSLDALNTGELFF.

The J gene is TRBJ1-1, the V gene TRBV30; D is possibly TRBD1 (5 bases). With 4 bases removed from V and 4 bases from J, the gap between germline ends came to 10 bases. Per germline, CDR1 GTSNPN and CDR2 SVGIG (reference sequence). This CDR3 has 12 amino acids. CDR3 protein: CAWINRSTEAFF. CDR3 in DNA: TGTGCCTGGATCAACAGGAGCACTGAAGCTTTCTTT.

This clone was detected only a few times. The chain employs TRBV7-6 and TRBJ2-2, with no clear D. The germline gives CDR1 SGHVS, CDR2 FNYEAQ. This CDR3 has 15 residues. V was trimmed by 5 bases and J by 1 base, leaving 11 bases between them. CDR3 residues: CASSREYLNTGELFF. As DNA, the CDR3 is TGTGCCAGCAGCCGAGAGTACCTGAACACCGGGGAGCTGTTTTTT.

The rearrangement joins TRBV7-9 to TRBJ2-7; D unclear. Germline V gene lookup returns CDR1 SEHNR and CDR2 FQNEAQ (reference sequence). This CDR3 has 12 residues. Trimming removed 9 bases from V and 7 bases from J, with 16 bases in between. The CDR3 reads CASSGIKQEQYF. The CDR3 coding sequence is TGTGCCAGTTCGGGCATTAAACAGGAGCAGTACTTC.

This chain uses TRBV19 with TRBJ2-7; 11 nucleotides match TRBD2. Trimming at V came to 5 bases and at J to 5 bases, leaving 5 bases not matched to a gene. In germline, CDR1 is LNHDA, CDR2 SQIVND (reference sequence). The CDR3 contains 14 residues. The CDR3 here is CASSASGGINEQYF. The CDR3 DNA follows: TGTGCCAGTAGTGCTAGCGGGGGGATCAACGAGCAGTACTTC.